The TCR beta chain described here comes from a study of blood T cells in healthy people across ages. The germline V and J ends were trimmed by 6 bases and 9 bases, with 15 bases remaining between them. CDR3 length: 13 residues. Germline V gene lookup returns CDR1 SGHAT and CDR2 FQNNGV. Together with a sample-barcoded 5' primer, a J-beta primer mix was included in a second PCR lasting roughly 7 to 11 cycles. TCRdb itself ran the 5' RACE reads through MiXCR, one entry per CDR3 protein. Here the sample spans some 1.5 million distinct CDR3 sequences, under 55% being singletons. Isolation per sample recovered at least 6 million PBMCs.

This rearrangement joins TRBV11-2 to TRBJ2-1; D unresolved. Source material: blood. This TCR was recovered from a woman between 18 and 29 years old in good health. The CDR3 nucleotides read TGTGCCAGCAGGGGCTTTGCGACGGCTGAGCAGTTCTTC. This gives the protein CASRGFATAEQFF.